The present TCR beta chain was sequenced within a study of control samples from healthy donors and cancer patients. The CDR3 totals 13 residues. Trimming pared 7 bases from V and 2 bases from J, leaving 10 bases between. Germline CDR1 reads MNHEY; CDR2 reads SVGAGI. Only in-frame clones appear in the TCRdb table, and some are missing; sequencing was by immunoSEQ multiplex PCR. The sample yields about 26,000 clones, about 81% seen once. The sample holds a few counts of this clone. The gene calls are TRBV6-5 and TRBJ2-3, with D unresolved. The TCR sequence derives from a man aged 60-69 years with colorectal cancer. The sample taken for sequencing was PBMCs. CDR3 protein: CASTFRDTDTQYF. The CDR3 DNA sequence: TGTGCCAGCACTTTTAGGGACACAGATACGCAGTATTTT.